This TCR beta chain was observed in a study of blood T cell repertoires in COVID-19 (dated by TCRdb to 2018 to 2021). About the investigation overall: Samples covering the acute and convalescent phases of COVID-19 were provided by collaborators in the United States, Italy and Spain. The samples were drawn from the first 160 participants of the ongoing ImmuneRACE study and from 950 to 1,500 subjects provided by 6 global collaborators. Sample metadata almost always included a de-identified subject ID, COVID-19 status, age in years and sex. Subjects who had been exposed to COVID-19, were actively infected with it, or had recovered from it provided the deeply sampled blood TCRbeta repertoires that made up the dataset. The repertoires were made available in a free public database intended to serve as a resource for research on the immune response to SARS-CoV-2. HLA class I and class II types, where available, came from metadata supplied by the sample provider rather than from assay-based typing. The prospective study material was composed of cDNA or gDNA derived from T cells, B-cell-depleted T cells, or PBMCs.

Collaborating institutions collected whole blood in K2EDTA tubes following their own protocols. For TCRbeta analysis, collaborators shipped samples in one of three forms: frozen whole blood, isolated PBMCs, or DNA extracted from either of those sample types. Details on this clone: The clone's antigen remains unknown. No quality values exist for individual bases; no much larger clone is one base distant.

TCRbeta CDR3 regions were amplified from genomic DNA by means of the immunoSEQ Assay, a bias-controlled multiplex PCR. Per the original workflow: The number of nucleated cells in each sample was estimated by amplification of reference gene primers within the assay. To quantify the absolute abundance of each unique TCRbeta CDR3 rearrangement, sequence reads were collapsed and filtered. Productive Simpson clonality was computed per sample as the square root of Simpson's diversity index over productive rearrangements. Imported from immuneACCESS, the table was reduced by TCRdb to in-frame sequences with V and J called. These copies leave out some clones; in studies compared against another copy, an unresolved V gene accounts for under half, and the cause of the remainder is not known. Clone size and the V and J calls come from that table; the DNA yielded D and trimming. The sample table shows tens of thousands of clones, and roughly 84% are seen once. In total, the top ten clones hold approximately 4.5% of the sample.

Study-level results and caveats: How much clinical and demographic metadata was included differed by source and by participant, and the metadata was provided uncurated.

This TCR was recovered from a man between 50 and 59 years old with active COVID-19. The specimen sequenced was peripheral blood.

The CDR3 reads as follows: CASSRGDRHSYGYTF. The DNA sequence follows: TGTGCCAGCTCACGAGGGGACAGGCATTCCTATGGCTACACCTTC. The receptor chain draws on TRBV18 and TRBJ1-2, with 8 bases in between that match TRBD1. In the germline V gene, CDR1 corresponds to KGHSH and CDR2 to LQKENI. The CDR3, cysteine through phenylalanine, is 15 amino acids long. Just CDR3 DNA is preserved here, 45 bases in frame from base 1. The junction shows trimming of 4 bases on V and 4 bases on J, and the gene matches do not reach 8 bases of it. The CDR3 plus the reference TRBV18 and TRBJ1-2 genes for the other parts give the full variable domain: NAGVMQNPRHLVRRRGQEARLRCSPMKGHSHVYWYRQLPEEGLKFMVYLQKENIIDESGMPKERFSAEFPKEGPSILRIQQVVRGDSAAYFCASSRGDRHSYGYTFGSGTRLTVV.